The 23 T cell receptor beta chains below come from one sample, sequenced in a study of immune evolution from preneoplasia to lung adenocarcinoma. Produced via immunoSEQ multiplex PCR; TCRdb's table is partial and in-frame only. The sample consists of about 4,800 clones, about 84% of them appearing once. The source material was FFPE lung adenocarcinoma in situ tissue. The receptors here all came from a person aged 70 to 85 with lung adenocarcinoma.

This chain links TRBV4-1 with TRBJ2-3; 7 bases agree with TRBD1. Germline trimming cut 4 bases from V and 4 bases from J; bases unmatched to any gene: 11. The CDR3 contains 16 residues. The germline V gene encodes CDR1 MGHRA and CDR2 YSYEKL. The CDR3 loop is CASSLDRESGSDTQYF. The CDR3 DNA is TGCGCCAGCAGCCTAGACAGGGAGTCGGGGTCAGATACGCAGTATTTT.

The chain combines TRBV29-1 with TRBJ1-1; a possible D gene is TRBD1 (6 bases). The CDR3 totals 13 residues. Germline assignment: CDR1 SQVTM and CDR2 ANQGSEA. V was cut by 6 bases and J by 0 bases, with 11 bases left in between. CDR3: CSVGQRLNTEAFF. In DNA form, the CDR3 reads TGCAGCGTCGGACAGAGACTGAACACTGAAGCTTTCTTT.

V usage is TRBV11-3 and J usage is TRBJ2-1; 7 bases are a match to TRBD2. V shed 5 bases, J shed 1 base, and the junction held 8 bases outside the gene matches. This CDR3 is 16 amino acids long. Germline lookup yields CDR1 SGHNT and CDR2 YENEEA. The CDR3 loop reads CASSISGALSYNEQFF. The CDR3 nucleotides read TGTGCCAGCAGCATCAGCGGGGCGCTTTCCTACAATGAGCAGTTCTTC.

The rearrangement uses TRBV18 and TRBJ2-2; TRBD1 matches 10 bases. Trimming took 8 bases from V and 0 from J; bases not matched to a gene: 3. Germline V CDR1 and CDR2: KGHSH, LQKENI. This CDR3 region has 15 residues. In nucleotides, the CDR3 is TGTGCCAGCCAAGGGACAGGGGCGAACACCGGGGAGCTGTTTTTT. Translating gives CASQGTGANTGELFF.

The CDR3 DNA sequence: TGTGCCAGCATCTATTCGGGTGACACTGAAGCTTTCTTT. It specifies CASIYSGDTEAFF. The chain combines TRBV28 with TRBJ1-1; D gene unclear. CDR1 is MDHEN and CDR2 is SYDVKM in the germline V gene. The CDR3 has 13 residues. V lost 7 bases, J lost 3 bases, and 12 bases lay in between.

The J gene is TRBJ2-1, the V gene TRBV6-5; the D is unclear. V gave up 5 bases and J gave up 0 bases, with 11 bases separating them. Germline CDR1 MNHEY, CDR2 SVGAGI. The length of the CDR3 is 15 residues. CDR3 sequence reads: CASSGRLSSYNEQFF. CDR3 in DNA: TGTGCCAGCAGTGGCAGACTGAGCTCCTACAATGAGCAGTTCTTC.

The chain combines TRBV20-1 with TRBJ1-2; D is possibly TRBD1 (6 bases). Germline CDR1 and CDR2: DFQATT and SNEGSKA (reference sequence). Trimming took off 4 bases at V and 13 bases at J, with 16 bases between the two ends. The CDR3 totals 11 residues. CDR3 coding DNA: TGCAGTGCTAAGACAGGTTATAGTCTCACCTTC. It translates to CSAKTGYSLTF.

The J gene is TRBJ2-7, the V gene TRBV5-1, with 12 bases lining up with TRBD1. CDR3 length equals 14 residues. J gave up 5 bases and V 4 bases, and 4 bases lay outside the gene matches. CDR1 and CDR2 (germline): SGHRS, YFSETQ. The chain's CDR3 is CASSPGTGGDEQYF. CDR3 nucleotides: TGCGCCAGCAGCCCCGGGACAGGGGGCGACGAGCAGTACTTC.

V usage is TRBV2 and J usage is TRBJ1-1; D ambiguous. The CDR3 has 12 amino acids. The germline CDR1 and CDR2 sequences are SNHLY and FYNNEI. V dropped 5 bases and J dropped 0 bases, with 4 bases sitting between them. CDR3 in DNA: TGTGCCAGCAGTTTTATGAACACTGAAGCTTTCTTT. Protein: CASSFMNTEAFF.

This clone was recorded once. The gene calls are TRBV27 and TRBJ1-1, with 7 bases identical to TRBD1. The V and J ends lost 4 bases and 4 bases, in that order; junction bases with no gene match: 9. Germline V gives CDR1 MNHEY, CDR2 SMNVEV (reference sequence). The CDR3 extends over 15 amino acids. The CDR3 coding sequence is TGTGCCAGCAGTTCTCCCGACAGGGTGGGCACTGAAGCTTTCTTT. It yields the protein CASSSPDRVGTEAFF.

This clone came up a few times. The chain combines TRBV5-1 with TRBJ1-1; the D gene is possibly TRBD1 (5 bases). CDR3 length: 12 residues. Deletions cut 3 bases from V and 10 bases from J, with 13 bases between. Germline values: CDR1 SGHRS, CDR2 YFSETQ. In nucleotides, the CDR3 is TGCGCCAGCAGCTCGTCCAGTGGGGGAGCTTTCTTT. This translates into CASSSSSGGAFF.

The V gene is TRBV7-9, the J gene TRBJ2-2; D is unclear. Trimming removed 3 bases at V and 7 bases at J, with 12 bases between. Germline V lookup: CDR1 SEHNR, CDR2 FQNEAQ (reference sequence). There are 14 residues in the CDR3. Here the CDR3 DNA reads TGTGCCAGCAGCTTTACCGTGGCAGGCGGGGAGCTGTTTTTT. It codes for CASSFTVAGGELFF.

The chain employs TRBV6-1 and TRBJ1-5, with D possibly matching TRBD1 (5 bases). Trimming stripped 4 bases from V and 4 bases from J, with 17 bases between. The CDR3 extends over 16 amino acids. Germline lookup yields CDR1 MNHNS and CDR2 SASEGT. The CDR3: CASSGQRGVRNQPQHF. The CDR3 region has the DNA TGTGCCAGCAGTGGACAACGGGGGGTAAGAAATCAGCCCCAGCATTTT.

The chain links TRBV7-8 to TRBJ1-2; TRBD1 might be the D (6 bases). Germline V gives CDR1 SGHVS, CDR2 FQNEAQ. The CDR3 sequence is 14 residues long. V lost 0 bases and J 3 bases, leaving 8 bases between the germline ends. The CDR3 DNA reads as TGTGCCAGCAGCTTAGCCGGGACACACTATGGCTACACCTTC. Translation gives CASSLAGTHYGYTF.

V gene TRBV5-4 combines with J gene TRBJ2-7, with unresolved D. CDR1 SGHNT and CDR2 YYREEE come from the germline V gene (reference sequence). This CDR3 has 16 residues. Between the trimmed V and J ends, which lost 0 bases and 0 bases, there was a span of 13 bases. CDR3 residues: CASSLGGIGSSYEQYF. CDR3 DNA sequence: TGTGCCAGCAGCTTGGGAGGCATCGGTAGCTCCTACGAGCAGTACTTC.

This sequence joins TRBV27 and TRBJ2-7; TRBD1 matches at 8 bases. The CDR3 extends over 15 amino acids. The V gene end was trimmed by 0 bases and the J gene end by 6 bases; junction bases not matched to a gene: 7. The germline V gene encodes CDR1 MNHEY and CDR2 SMNVEV (reference sequence). The chain's CDR3 is CASSLSWQGAGEQYF. The CDR3 coding sequence is TGTGCCAGCAGTTTATCGTGGCAGGGGGCAGGCGAGCAGTACTTC.

This clone was picked up one time. V is TRBV6-6 and J is TRBJ1-1; D uncertain. V lost 0 bases to trimming and J lost 11 bases, with 16 bases between them. From germline, CDR1 is MNHNY and CDR2 SVGAGI (reference sequence). The CDR3 has 14 amino acids. The CDR3 spells CASSYSNTALGAFF. CDR3 bases: TGTGCCAGCAGTTACTCGAATACAGCTCTCGGGGCTTTCTTT.

This chain connects TRBV7-9 to TRBJ1-1; D is undetermined. Trimming pared 5 bases from V and 1 base from J, leaving 8 bases between. Germline CDR1 SEHNR, CDR2 FQNEAQ (reference sequence). CDR3 length: 13 residues. Written as DNA, the CDR3 is TGTGCCAGCAGCAGCATTGGGAACACTGAAGCTTTCTTT. Translation gives CASSSIGNTEAFF.

The chain carries TRBV5-1 and TRBJ2-2; TRBD2 might be the D (6 bases). Germline V lookup: CDR1 SGHRS, CDR2 YFSETQ. With 1 base removed from V and 7 bases from J, the gap between germline ends came to 17 bases. This CDR3 comprises 16 residues. The CDR3 coding sequence is TGCGCCAGCAGCTTGTGGGGGGAGTCAACCGGCGGGGAGCTGTTTTTT. Amino acids: CASSLWGESTGGELFF.

V usage is TRBV15 and J usage is TRBJ2-7, with 8 bases that match TRBD1. The CDR3 is 13 residues long. With V trimmed by 4 bases and J by 4 bases, 3 bases remained unmatched. CDR1 is LNHNV and CDR2 is YYDKDF in the germline V gene (reference sequence). CDR3 loop: CATSTRTGYEQYF. The CDR3 DNA follows: TGTGCCACCAGCACCCGGACAGGGTACGAGCAGTACTTC.

The chain employs TRBV21-1 and TRBJ1-2; TRBD1, the table's D call, lacks a check against the DNA. TRBV21-1 is marked as a pseudogene. CDR3 length: 15 residues. Here the CDR3 reads CAIPSTGGRYYGYTF. The CDR3 nucleotides read TGTGCCATCCCCTCCACAGGGGGCCGTTACTATGGCTACACCTTC.

The chain carries TRBV7-8 and TRBJ1-5; 8 nucleotides match TRBD1. After removal of 5 bases from V and 2 bases from J, the junction contained 8 bases not matched to a gene. The CDR3 contains 16 residues. The germline V gene encodes CDR1 SGHVS and CDR2 FQNEAQ. The CDR3 DNA is TGTGCCAGCAGCAACGACAGGGGTGAGGGCAATCAGCCCCAGCATTTT. Encoded protein: CASSNDRGEGNQPQHF. Full variable domain (missing parts from reference TRBV7-8 and TRBJ1-5): GAGVSQSPRYKVAKRGQDVALRCDPISGHVSLFWYQQALGQGPEFLTYFQNEAQLDKSGLPSDRFFAERPEGSVSTLKIQRTQQEDSAVYLCASSNDRGEGNQPQHFGDGTRLSIL.

The chain recombines TRBV30 with TRBJ1-1; the D gene is possibly TRBD1 (6 bases). The V and J ends lost 0 bases and 3 bases respectively, with 8 bases between them. This CDR3 contains 13 residues. From germline, CDR1 is GTSNPN and CDR2 SVGIG (reference sequence). CDR3: CAWSVQGDTEAFF. The CDR3, as DNA: TGTGCCTGGAGTGTACAGGGAGACACTGAAGCTTTCTTT.